The present entry profiles one TCR beta chain with its context. What it recognizes is unknown. V lost 10 bases and J lost 6; bases outside the gene matches: 7. CDR1 is SNHLY and CDR2 is FYNNEI in the germline V gene. The CDR3 is 13 amino acids. The sample originates from a study of beta chain features in type 1 diabetes. Across the whole study: When patients were set against healthy donors, age, gender and cell yields were similar.

Expressed TCRB transcripts were sequenced, since all the RNA that had been isolated was reverse transcribed. The table came from immunoSEQ multiplex PCR; TCRdb's copy has only in-frame clones and leaves some out. Altogether roughly 730,000 clones are present, roughly an eighth being singletons, with the ten largest covering roughly 0.022%. Study observations and caveats: In the patient group, naive, central memory and Treg TCRB repertoires seemed more alike than in the healthy donor group. Across all four CD4+ subsets, people with type 1 diabetes showed modestly shorter TCRB CDR3s.

This clonotype was obtained from a man between 18 and 29 years old with type 1 diabetes. Material for sequencing was naive CD4+ T cells from blood. The chain combines TRBV2 with TRBJ2-2; 8 positions match TRBD1. This CDR3 is CATSGGSAGELFF. For the CDR3, the DNA is TGTGCCACCTCAGGGGGCTCAGCCGGGGAGCTGTTTTTT.